This record concerns one T cell receptor beta chain sequence. This study enrolled people aged about 18 to 95 from about two dozen US geographic areas. The data were taken from a study of blood T cell repertoires in COVID-19. Overall study: The samples span acute and convalescent COVID-19 from the United States, Italy and Spain.

The V end was cut by 8 bases, the J end by 4 bases, with 10 bases between. CDR3 length: 12 amino acids. Original processing methods: Nucleated cell number was recorded as an estimate derived from reference gene primer amplification. The assay was immunoSEQ multiplex PCR, and TCRdb's table has in-frame clones only and misses some. V, J and clone size were drawn from that table, and D and trimming were deduced from the DNA. The sample contains some 300,000 clones, under 90% of which appear only once. This sequence originates from a man aged 25-45 years who had recovered from COVID-19. The chain couples TRBV12-3 or TRBV12-4 to TRBJ2-3; D not certain. The specimen was PBMCs or T cells enriched from blood (not recorded which). CDR3 sequence: CASLHQADTQYF. CDR3 nucleotide sequence: TGTGCCAGCTTACACCAAGCAGATACGCAGTATTTT.